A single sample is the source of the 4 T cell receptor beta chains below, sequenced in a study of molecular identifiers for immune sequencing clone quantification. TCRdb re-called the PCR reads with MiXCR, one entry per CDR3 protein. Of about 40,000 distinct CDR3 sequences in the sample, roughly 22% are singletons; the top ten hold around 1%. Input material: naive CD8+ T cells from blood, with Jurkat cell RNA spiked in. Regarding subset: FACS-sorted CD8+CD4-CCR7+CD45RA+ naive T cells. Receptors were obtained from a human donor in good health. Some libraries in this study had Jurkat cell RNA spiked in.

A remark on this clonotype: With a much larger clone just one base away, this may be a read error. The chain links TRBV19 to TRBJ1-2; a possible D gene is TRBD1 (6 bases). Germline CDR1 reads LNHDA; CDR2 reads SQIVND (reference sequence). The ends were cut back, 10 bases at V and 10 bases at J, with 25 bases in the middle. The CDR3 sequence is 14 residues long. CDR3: CATEPGTPLDDYTF. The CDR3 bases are TGTGCCACAGAACCGGGGACACCACTGGATGACTACACCTTC. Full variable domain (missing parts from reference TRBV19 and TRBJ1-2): DGGITQSPKYLFRKEGQNVTLSCEQNLNHDAMYWYRQDPGQGLRLIYYSQIVNDFQKGDIAEGYSVSREKKESFPLTVTSAQKNPTAFYLCATEPGTPLDDYTFGSGTRLTVV.

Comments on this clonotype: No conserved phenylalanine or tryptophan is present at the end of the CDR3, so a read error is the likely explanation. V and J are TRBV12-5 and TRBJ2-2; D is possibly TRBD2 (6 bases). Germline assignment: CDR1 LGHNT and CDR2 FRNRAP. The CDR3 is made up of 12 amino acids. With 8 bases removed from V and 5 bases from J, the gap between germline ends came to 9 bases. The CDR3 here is CASFAGTGELFS. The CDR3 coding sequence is TGTGCTAGTTTCGCGGGGACCGGGGAGCTGTTTTCT.

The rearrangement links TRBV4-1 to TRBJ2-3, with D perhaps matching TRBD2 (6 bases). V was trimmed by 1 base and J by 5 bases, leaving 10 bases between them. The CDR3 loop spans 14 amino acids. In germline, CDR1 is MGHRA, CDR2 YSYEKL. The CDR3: CASSQVGGLDTQYF. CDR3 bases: TGCGCCAGCAGCCAAGTTGGGGGGTTAGATACGCAGTATTTT.

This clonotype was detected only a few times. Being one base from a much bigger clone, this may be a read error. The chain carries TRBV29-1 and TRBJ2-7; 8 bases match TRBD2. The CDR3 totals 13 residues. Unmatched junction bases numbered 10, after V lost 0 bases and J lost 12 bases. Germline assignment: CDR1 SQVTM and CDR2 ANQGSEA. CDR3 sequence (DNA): TGCAGCGTTGAAGATCCGGGGGGGCCCGCGCGGTACTTC. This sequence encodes CSVEDPGGPARYF.